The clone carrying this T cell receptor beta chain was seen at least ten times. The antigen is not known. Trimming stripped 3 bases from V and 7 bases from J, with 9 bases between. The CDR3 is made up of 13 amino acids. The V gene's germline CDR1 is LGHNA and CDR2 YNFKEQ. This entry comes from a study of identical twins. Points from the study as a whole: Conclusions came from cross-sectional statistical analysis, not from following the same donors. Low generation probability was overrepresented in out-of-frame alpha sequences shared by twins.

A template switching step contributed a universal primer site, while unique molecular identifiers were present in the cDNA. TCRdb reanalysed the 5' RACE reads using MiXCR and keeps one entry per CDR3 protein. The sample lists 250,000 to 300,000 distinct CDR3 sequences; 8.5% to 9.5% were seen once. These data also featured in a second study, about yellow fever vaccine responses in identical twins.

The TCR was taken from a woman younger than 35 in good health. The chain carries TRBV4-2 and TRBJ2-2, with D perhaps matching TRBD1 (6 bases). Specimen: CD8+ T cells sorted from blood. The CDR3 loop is CASSHPGVGELFF. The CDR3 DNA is TGTGCCAGCAGCCACCCAGGGGTCGGGGAGCTGTTTTTT.